This TCR beta chain emerged from a study of technical replicates of blood from a handful of donors. The repertoire was sequenced with immunoSEQ multiplex PCR; TCRdb's copy has only in-frame clones and lacks some. This sample has nearly 80,000 clones, with 85% to 95% found just once. There are 14 residues in the CDR3. Germline V CDR1 and CDR2: MNHNS, SASEGT. V was trimmed by 3 bases and J by 0 bases, leaving 6 bases between them. Turning to this clone: Other DNA variants within this sample encode the same CDR3.

The sequenced sample consisted of T cells isolated from PBMCs. This chain uses TRBV6-1 with TRBJ2-1; no clear D. The TCR comes from a human donor in good health. The CDR3 protein is CASSEASSYNEQFF. In DNA, the CDR3 is TGTGCCAGCAGTGAGGCCAGCTCCTACAATGAGCAGTTCTTC.